The rows below give T cell receptor beta chains drawn from one sample of a study of neurological immune-mediated disorders. TCRdb re-derived calls from the 5' RACE reads in MiXCR, one entry per CDR3 protein. The data show some 20,000 distinct CDR3 sequences, about 15% seen once. The sample consisted of CD4+ T cells from blood. Receptors were obtained from a woman aged 55-70 years with HTLV-1-associated myelopathy (HAM/TSP). The CDR3 runs from the conserved cysteine through the conserved F or W. The D gene is left open where the match is weak. Rows give clone size only sometimes, using once, few, many, or a class for an expanded clone.

abundance	d_gene	v_gene	j_gene	CDR3aa	CDR3nt
-	TRBD2	TRBV5-1	TRBJ2-3	CASSLETSGDPDTQYF	TGCGCCAGCAGCTTGGAAACTAGCGGGGACCCAGATACGCAGTATTTT
many	-	TRBV20-1	TRBJ1-5	CSAIDSVQPQHF	TGCAGTGCAATAGACAGCGTTCAGCCCCAGCATTTT
many	TRBD1	TRBV10-3	TRBJ1-4	CAISENTGENEKLFF	TGTGCCATCAGTGAGAACACAGGGGAAAACGAAAAACTGTTTTTT
many	TRBD1	TRBV29-1	TRBJ2-7	CSVVGQGDVQYF	TGCAGCGTTGTGGGACAGGGGGATGTGCAGTACTTC
many	TRBD2	TRBV7-9	TRBJ2-1	CASSPEGTSGPRRNEQFF	TGTGCCAGCAGCCCAGAGGGGACTAGCGGTCCTCGACGCAATGAGCAGTTCTTC
many	-	TRBV29-1	TRBJ2-3	CSVELQGTDTQYF	TGCAGCGTTGAATTACAGGGCACAGATACGCAGTATTTT
many	-	TRBV20-1	TRBJ1-1	CSASRGVQAEAFF	TGCAGTGCTAGTAGGGGGGTTCAGGCTGAAGCTTTCTTT
many	-	TRBV6-1	TRBJ2-7	CASSVQTGRLSSYEQYF	TGTGCCAGCAGTGTCCAGACAGGGAGGCTAAGTTCCTACGAGCAGTACTTC
-	-	TRBV7-2	TRBJ1-4	CASSYAGWDEKLFF	TGTGCCAGCAGCTATGCAGGTTGGGATGAAAAACTGTTTTTT
few	TRBD2	TRBV6-6	TRBJ2-2	CVVAGAFGGGELFF	TGTGTGGTAGCGGGAGCATTTGGGGGCGGGGAGCTGTTTTTT
many	-	TRBV20-1	TRBJ2-1	CSARVRAPSSYNEQFF	TGCAGTGCTAGAGTGCGAGCGCCTAGCTCCTACAATGAGCAGTTCTTC
many	-	TRBV25-1	TRBJ2-5	CASSLEIDTYQETQYF	TGTGCCAGCAGCCTAGAAATAGACACTTACCAAGAGACCCAGTACTTC
many	-	TRBV2	TRBJ2-2	CASSYRGTPDHGELFF	TGTGCCAGCAGTTACCGTGGGACCCCCGACCACGGGGAGCTGTTTTTT
many	TRBD2	TRBV5-1	TRBJ2-2	CASSLGLVDGELFF	TGCGCCAGCAGCCTGGGACTAGTCGACGGGGAGCTGTTTTTT
medium-sized	-	TRBV14	TRBJ2-5	CASSQGWSPLETQYF	TGTGCCAGCAGCCAAGGATGGAGCCCCCTAGAGACCCAGTACTTC
many	-	TRBV6-6	TRBJ2-5	CASSYSGPEETQYF	TGTGCCAGCAGTTACTCAGGGCCCGAGGAGACCCAGTACTTC
-	TRBD1	TRBV5-1	TRBJ2-3	CASSRTGGSTDTQYF	TGCGCCAGCAGCCGGACAGGGGGAAGCACAGATACGCAGTATTTT
many	-	TRBV20-1	TRBJ2-1	CSAAPPAASYNEQFF	TGCAGTGCTGCCCCGCCGGCGGCGAGCTACAATGAGCAGTTCTTC
many	TRBD1	TRBV6-6	TRBJ1-1	CASSPQGGPNTEAFF	TGTGCCAGCAGCCCCCAGGGGGGCCCGAACACTGAAGCTTTCTTT
many	-	TRBV4-1	TRBJ2-1	CASSHRAGPSSYNEQFF	TGCGCCAGCAGCCACAGGGCAGGCCCGAGCTCCTACAATGAGCAGTTCTTC